The clone carrying this T cell receptor beta chain was recorded only once. The data originate from a study of shared clonotypes between healthy human individuals. Assay: immunoSEQ multiplex PCR; the TCRdb copy retains only in-frame clones and omits some. The sample has millions of clones, over 85% seen once. Naive CD8 populations comprised CD45RO-negative cells positively selected for CCR7, excluding terminally differentiated effector memory CD45RA+ cells. The germline V gene has CDR1 MDHEN and CDR2 SYDVKM. V was pared by 3 bases and J by 3 bases, with 17 bases between. CDR3 length equals 16 residues.

Sequenced input: naive CD8+ T cells sorted from blood. This receptor was obtained from a man between 18 and 35 years old in good health. This chain connects TRBV28 to TRBJ1-2, with no clear D. The CDR3 coding sequence is TGTGCCAGCAGTTTTGGTGGTGAAGGGAACTACTATGGCTACACCTTC. It codes for CASSFGGEGNYYGYTF.